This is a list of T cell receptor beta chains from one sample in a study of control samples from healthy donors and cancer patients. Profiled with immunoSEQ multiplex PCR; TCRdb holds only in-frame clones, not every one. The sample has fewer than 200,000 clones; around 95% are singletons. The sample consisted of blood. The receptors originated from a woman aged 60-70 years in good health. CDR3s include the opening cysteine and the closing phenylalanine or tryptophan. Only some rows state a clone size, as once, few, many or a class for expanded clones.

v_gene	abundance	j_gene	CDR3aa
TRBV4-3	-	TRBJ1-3	CASSQDSPGSGNTIYF
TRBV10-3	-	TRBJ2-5	CAISESTGGETQYF
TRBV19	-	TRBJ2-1	CASSAIDGQPYNEQFF
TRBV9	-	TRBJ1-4	CASGGQGANEKLFF
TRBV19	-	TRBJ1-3	CASSILSSPGPGNTIYF
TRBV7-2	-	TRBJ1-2	CASSLPRSRDLGYTF
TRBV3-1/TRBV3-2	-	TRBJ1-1	CASNQGTEAFF
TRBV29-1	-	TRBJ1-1	CSVGSTNTEAFF
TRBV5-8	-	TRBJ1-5	CASNQPQHF
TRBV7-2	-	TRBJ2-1	CASSLSQRGANEQFF
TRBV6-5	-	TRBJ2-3	CASTWADTQYF
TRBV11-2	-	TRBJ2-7	CASRNGYSYEQYF
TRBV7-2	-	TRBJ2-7	CASSRTGGYSYEQYF
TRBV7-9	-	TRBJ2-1	CASSTSRSYNEQFF
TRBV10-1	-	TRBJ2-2	CASSESFWGGVTGELFF
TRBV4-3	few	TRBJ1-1	CASSQVTGDSVGGTEAFF
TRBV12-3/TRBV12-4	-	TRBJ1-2	CASSVGQSYGYTF
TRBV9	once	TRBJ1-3	CASSITQGPGNTIYF
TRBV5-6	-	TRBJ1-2	CASSLASRHTF
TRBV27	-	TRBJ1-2	CASSLFSSGSGNYGYTF
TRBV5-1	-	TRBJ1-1	CASSLVRGTEAFF
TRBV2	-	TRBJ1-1	CASSEDANTEAFF
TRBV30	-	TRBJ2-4	CAWSQLPLRFMGQVHF
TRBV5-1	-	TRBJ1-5	CASSLSGAGLNQPQHF
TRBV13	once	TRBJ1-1	CASSSPDRLTEAFF
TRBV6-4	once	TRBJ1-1	CASSEYRILEAFF
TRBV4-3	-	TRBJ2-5	CASSQGVQETQYF
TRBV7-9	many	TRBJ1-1	CASSSYQGSTEAFF
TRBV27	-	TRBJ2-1	CASSAADNEQFF